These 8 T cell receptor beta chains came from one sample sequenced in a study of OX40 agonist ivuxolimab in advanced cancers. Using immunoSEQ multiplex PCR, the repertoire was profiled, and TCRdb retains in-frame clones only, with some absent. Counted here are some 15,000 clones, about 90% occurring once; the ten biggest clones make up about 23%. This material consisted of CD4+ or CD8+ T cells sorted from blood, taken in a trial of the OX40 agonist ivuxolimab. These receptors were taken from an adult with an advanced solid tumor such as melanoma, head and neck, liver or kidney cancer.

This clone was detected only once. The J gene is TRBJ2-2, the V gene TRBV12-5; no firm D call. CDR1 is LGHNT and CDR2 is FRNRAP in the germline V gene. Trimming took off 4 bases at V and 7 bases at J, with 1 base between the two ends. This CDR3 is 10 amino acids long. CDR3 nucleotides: TGTGCTAGTGGTTACGGGGAGCTGTTTTTT. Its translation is CASGYGELFF.

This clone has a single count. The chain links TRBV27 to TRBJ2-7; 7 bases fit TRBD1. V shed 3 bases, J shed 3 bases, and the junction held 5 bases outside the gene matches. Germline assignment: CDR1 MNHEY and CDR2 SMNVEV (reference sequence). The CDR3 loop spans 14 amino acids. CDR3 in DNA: TGTGCCAGCAGTTTTCGGCAGGGGGACTACGAGCAGTACTTC. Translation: CASSFRQGDYEQYF.

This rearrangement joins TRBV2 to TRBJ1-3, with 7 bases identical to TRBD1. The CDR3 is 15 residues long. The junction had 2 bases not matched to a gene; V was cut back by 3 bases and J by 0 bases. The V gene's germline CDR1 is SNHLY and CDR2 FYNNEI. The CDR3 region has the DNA TGTGCCAGCAGTGAGGGGACAGCCTCTGGAAACACCATATATTTT. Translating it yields CASSEGTASGNTIYF.

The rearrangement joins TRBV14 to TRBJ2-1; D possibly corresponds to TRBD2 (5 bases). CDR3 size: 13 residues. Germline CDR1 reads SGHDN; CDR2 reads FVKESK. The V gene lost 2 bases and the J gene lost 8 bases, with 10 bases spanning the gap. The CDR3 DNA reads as TGTGCCAGCAGCCAAATTCCCGGGGATGAGCAGTTCTTC. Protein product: CASSQIPGDEQFF.

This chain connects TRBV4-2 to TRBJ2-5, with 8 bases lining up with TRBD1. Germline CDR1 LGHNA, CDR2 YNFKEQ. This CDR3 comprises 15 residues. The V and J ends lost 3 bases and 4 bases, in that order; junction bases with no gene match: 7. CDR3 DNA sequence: TGTGCCAGCAGCCAGACCAGGGGGCTAGGAGAGACCCAGTACTTC. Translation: CASSQTRGLGETQYF.

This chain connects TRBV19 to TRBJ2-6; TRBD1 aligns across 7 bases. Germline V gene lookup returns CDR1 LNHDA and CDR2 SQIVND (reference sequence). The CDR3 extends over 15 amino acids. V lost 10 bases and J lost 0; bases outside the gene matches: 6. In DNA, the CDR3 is TGTGCCACCTGGGACAGATTCTCTGGGGCCAACGTCCTGACTTTC. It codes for CATWDRFSGANVLTF. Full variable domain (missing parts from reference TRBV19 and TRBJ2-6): DGGITQSPKYLFRKEGQNVTLSCEQNLNHDAMYWYRQDPGQGLRLIYYSQIVNDFQKGDIAEGYSVSREKKESFPLTVTSAQKNPTAFYLCATWDRFSGANVLTFGAGSRLTVL.

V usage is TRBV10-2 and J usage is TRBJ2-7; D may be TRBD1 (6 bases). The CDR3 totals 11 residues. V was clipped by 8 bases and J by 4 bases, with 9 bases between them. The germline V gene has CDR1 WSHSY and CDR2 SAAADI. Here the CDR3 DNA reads TGCGCCAGCCTTACAGGGTACGAGCAGTACTTC. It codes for CASLTGYEQYF.

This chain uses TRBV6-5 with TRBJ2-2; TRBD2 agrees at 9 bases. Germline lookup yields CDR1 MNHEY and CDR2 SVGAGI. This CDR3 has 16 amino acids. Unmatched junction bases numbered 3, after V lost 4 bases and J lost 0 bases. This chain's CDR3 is CASSSLAGTNTGELFF. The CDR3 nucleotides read TGTGCCAGCAGTTCACTAGCGGGTACGAACACCGGGGAGCTGTTTTTT.